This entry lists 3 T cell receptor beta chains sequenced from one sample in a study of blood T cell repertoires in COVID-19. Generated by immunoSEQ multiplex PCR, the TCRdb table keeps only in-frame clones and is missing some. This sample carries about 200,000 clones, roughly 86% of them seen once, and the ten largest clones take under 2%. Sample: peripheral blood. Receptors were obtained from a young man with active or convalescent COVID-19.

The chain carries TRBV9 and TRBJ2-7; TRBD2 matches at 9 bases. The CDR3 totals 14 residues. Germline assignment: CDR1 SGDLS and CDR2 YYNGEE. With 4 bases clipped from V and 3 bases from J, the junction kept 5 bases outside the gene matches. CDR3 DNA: TGTGCCAGCAGCCCGGGGACTAGCCGCTACGAGCAGTACTTC. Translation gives CASSPGTSRYEQYF.

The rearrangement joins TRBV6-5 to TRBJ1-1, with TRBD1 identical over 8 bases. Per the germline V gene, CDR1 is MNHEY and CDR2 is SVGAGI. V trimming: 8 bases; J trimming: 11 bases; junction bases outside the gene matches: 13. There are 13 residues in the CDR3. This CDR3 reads CASYTIGTGGAFF. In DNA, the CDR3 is TGTGCCAGCTATACAATTGGGACAGGCGGTGCTTTCTTT.

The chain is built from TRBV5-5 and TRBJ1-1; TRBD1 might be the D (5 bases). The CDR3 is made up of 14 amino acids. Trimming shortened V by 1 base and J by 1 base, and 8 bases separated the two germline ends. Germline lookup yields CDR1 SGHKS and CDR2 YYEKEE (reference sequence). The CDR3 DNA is TGTGCCAGCAGCTTGTCAGGGCGGAACACTGAAGCTTTCTTT. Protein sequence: CASSLSGRNTEAFF. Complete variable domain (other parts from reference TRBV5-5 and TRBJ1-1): DAGVTQSPTHLIKTRGQQVTLRCSPISGHKSVSWYQQVLGQGPQFIFQYYEKEERGRGNFPDRFSARQFPNYSSELNVNALLLGDSALYLCASSLSGRNTEAFFGQGTRLTVV.